The sequence of this T cell receptor beta chain was determined in a study of T cell changes during pregnancy in multiple sclerosis. Germline lookup yields CDR1 SGDLS and CDR2 YYNGEE. The CDR3 totals 13 residues. Trimming took 3 bases from V and 4 from J, leaving 7 bases between them. Assay: immunoSEQ multiplex PCR; the TCRdb copy retains only in-frame clones and omits some. In the table there are about 36,000 clones, around 93% of which are singletons. This specimen was CD4+ T cells from peripheral blood mononuclear cells, taken in the first trimester of pregnancy. The receptor was derived from a female donor with multiple sclerosis, enrolled in a pregnancy study. The chain is built from TRBV9 and TRBJ1-4; D ambiguous. DNA for the CDR3: TGTGCCAGCAGCGCGCGGATTAATGAAAAACTGTTTTTT. The encoded protein is CASSARINEKLFF.